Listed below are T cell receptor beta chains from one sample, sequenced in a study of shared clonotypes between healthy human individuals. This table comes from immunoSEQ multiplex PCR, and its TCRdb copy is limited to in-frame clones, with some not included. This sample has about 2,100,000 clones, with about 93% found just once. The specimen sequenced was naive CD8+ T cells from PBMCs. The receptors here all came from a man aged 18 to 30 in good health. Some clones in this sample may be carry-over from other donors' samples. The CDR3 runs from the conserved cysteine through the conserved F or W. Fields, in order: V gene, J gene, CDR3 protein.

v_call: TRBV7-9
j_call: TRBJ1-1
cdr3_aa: CASSETGGPEAFF

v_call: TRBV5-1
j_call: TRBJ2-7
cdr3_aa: CASSQSGRASYEQYF

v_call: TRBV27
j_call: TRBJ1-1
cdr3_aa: CASSFVREAFF

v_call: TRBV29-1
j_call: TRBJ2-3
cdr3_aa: CSVDSPARTADTQYF

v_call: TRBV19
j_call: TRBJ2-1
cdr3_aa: CASSILLAGGPRNEQFF

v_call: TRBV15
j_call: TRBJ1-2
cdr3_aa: CATSRQGPGQGGYGYTF

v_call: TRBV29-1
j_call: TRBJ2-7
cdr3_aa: CSVTTPDSYEQYF

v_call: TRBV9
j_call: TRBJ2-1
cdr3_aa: CASSVAGNEQFF

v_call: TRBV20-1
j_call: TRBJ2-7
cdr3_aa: CSAGDIYEQYF

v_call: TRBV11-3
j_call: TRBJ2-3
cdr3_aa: CASSLGGRTDTQYF

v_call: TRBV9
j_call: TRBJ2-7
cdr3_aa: CASRSLAGGIYEQYF

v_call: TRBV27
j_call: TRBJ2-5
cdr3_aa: CASSLFPSGAQYF

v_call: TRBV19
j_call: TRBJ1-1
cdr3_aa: CASSMRGAGNTEAFF

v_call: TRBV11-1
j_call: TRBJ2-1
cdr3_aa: CASSLQGLGNEQFF

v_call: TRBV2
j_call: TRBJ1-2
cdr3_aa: CASSEALVGDSYLLTF

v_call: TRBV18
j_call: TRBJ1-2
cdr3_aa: CASSPTTGEDGYTF

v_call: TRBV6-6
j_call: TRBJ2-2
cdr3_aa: CASRPGLAFLTGELFF

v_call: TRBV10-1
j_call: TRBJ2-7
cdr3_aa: CASSEAPTGQGNEQYF

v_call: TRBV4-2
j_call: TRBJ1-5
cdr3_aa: CASTQDRGLGQPQHF

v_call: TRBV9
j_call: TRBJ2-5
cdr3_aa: CASSVDDRGTETQYF

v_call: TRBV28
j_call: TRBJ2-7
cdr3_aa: CASSLFTATYEQYF

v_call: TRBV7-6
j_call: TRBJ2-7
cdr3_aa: CASSLWPRTGYLYEQYF

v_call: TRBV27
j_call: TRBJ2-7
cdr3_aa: CASSLDRGTFYEQYF